The 30 T cell receptor beta chains given below trace back to one sample, sequenced in a study of Graves' ophthalmopathy and Graves' hyperthyroidism. Amplification of TCR beta CDR3 regions used RNA transcripts. First-round RT-PCR relied on HTBI primers, and a second-round multiplex PCR came next. One entry per CDR3 protein results from TCRdb running MiXCR on the multiplex PCR reads. Altogether approximately 500,000 distinct CDR3 sequences are present, roughly 14% being singletons, with the ten largest covering approximately 9.8%. The sample comprised blood. Source of these receptors: a woman aged 30 to 39 with Graves' ophthalmopathy.

Remarks on this clonotype: The junction departs from the called germline gene at one end, perhaps through a read error. The V and J genes are TRBV28 and TRBJ2-2; 10 bases fit TRBD1. Germline CDR1 reads MDHEN; CDR2 reads SYDVKM. The CDR3 has 16 residues. CDR3 coding DNA: TGTGCCAGCAGTTATCCGGGACAGGGGAACACCGGGGAGCTGTGTTTT. Amino acid sequence: CASSYPGQGNTGELCF.

This clonotype was seen ten or more times. The V and J genes are TRBV5-1 and TRBJ1-3; no reliable D call. The CDR3 runs to 15 residues. Germline CDR1 and CDR2: SGHRS and YFSETQ. Deletions cut 1 base from V and 0 bases from J, with 8 bases between. CDR3 nucleotide sequence: TGCGCCAGCAGCTTGTCCGGGAGCTCTGGAAACACCATATATTTT. Residues: CASSLSGSSGNTIYF.

This clonotype was counted a single time. It may be a read error: a sequence one base away is much more abundant. V is TRBV7-9 and J is TRBJ1-1; maybe TRBD1 (5 bases). CDR1 is SEHNR and CDR2 is FQNEAQ in the germline V gene (reference sequence). The CDR3 is 14 residues long. This CDR3 reads CASSYQGEGTKAFF. The CDR3 nucleotides are TGTGCCAGCAGCTACCAGGGTGAGGGCACTAAAGCTTTCTTT.

This clonotype was found a few times. The rearrangement joins TRBV19 to TRBJ1-1, with D possibly matching TRBD1 (5 bases). Trimming cost V 2 bases and J 5 bases, with 15 bases left between them. CDR1 is LNHDA and CDR2 is SQIVND in the germline V gene (reference sequence). The CDR3 runs to 15 residues. CDR3 residues: CASSIWGSLGTEAFF. As DNA, the CDR3 is TGTGCCAGTAGTATATGGGGGAGCCTCGGGACTGAAGCTTTCTTT.

This clonotype came up many times. V usage is TRBV12-3 or TRBV12-4 and J usage is TRBJ2-2, with unresolved D. CDR3 length equals 11 residues. V lost 2 bases and J lost 11, with 6 bases in between. CDR3 loop: CASSLSRELFF. As DNA, the CDR3 is TGTGCCAGCAGTTTATCCCGAGAGCTGTTTTTT.

This chain links TRBV12-3 or TRBV12-4 with TRBJ1-2, with TRBD1 matching over 11 bases. The CDR3 consists of 15 residues. With 6 bases clipped from V and 3 bases from J, the junction kept 6 bases outside the gene matches. The CDR3 loop reads CASRLSGQGDYGYTF. The DNA for the CDR3 is TGTGCCAGCAGACTATCGGGACAGGGGGACTATGGCTACACCTTC.

This clonotype was counted at least ten times. The gene calls are TRBV11-2 and TRBJ1-1; TRBD1 aligns across 9 bases. Germline assignment: CDR1 SGHAT and CDR2 FQNNGV. The CDR3 consists of 15 residues. With V trimmed by 5 bases and J by 2 bases, 6 bases remained unmatched. As DNA, the CDR3 is TGTGCCAGCAGCCAACGGACAGGGGCAAACACTGAAGCTTTCTTT. Residues: CASSQRTGANTEAFF.

The chain carries TRBV3-1 and TRBJ2-5; tentative D call: TRBD2 (6 bases). This CDR3 region has 15 residues. Trimming took off 0 bases at V and 6 bases at J, with 14 bases between the two ends. Germline CDR1 and CDR2: LGHDT and YNNKEL (reference sequence). CDR3 residues: CASSQERGGGKTQYF. In nucleotides, the CDR3 is TGTGCCAGCAGCCAAGAGAGGGGAGGTGGCAAGACCCAGTACTTC.

This clonotype was picked up many times. The CDR3 here is CASSYRTGTRSGANVLTF. The CDR3 DNA is TGTGCCAGCAGCTATCGGACAGGGACGCGGTCTGGGGCCAACGTCCTGACTTTC. This rearrangement joins TRBV28 to TRBJ2-6, with 8 bases matching TRBD1. The CDR3 has 18 residues. CDR1 is MDHEN and CDR2 is SYDVKM in the germline V gene. The V gene end was trimmed by 6 bases and the J gene end by 1 base; junction bases not matched to a gene: 11.

This clonotype has a count of ten or more. The chain recombines TRBV28 with TRBJ2-7, with 9 bases matching TRBD1. This CDR3 region has 16 residues. The V gene's germline CDR1 is MDHEN and CDR2 SYDVKM. Trimming removed 2 bases from V and 4 bases from J; junction bases left unmatched: 9. The CDR3 DNA reads TGTGCCAGCAGTTTAGGGCGGACAGGGGCGACATACGAGCAGTACTTC. Residues: CASSLGRTGATYEQYF.

V gene TRBV12-3 or TRBV12-4 combines with J gene TRBJ2-5, with no clear D. V lost 6 bases and J 4 bases, leaving 15 bases between the germline ends. The CDR3 spans 14 residues. DNA of the CDR3: TGTGCCAGCAGAAGTCTTGGGATGAGAGAGACCCAGTACTTC. This sequence encodes CASRSLGMRETQYF.

Many counts were recorded for this clonotype. The rearrangement uses TRBV6-5 and TRBJ2-4; D remains unclear. This CDR3 region has 13 residues. Germline-derived CDR1 and CDR2 are MNHEY and SVGAGI. V dropped 7 bases and J dropped 0 bases, with 7 bases sitting between them. The CDR3 protein is CASTEIAKNIQYF. CDR3 DNA sequence: TGTGCCAGCACGGAAATAGCCAAAAACATTCAGTACTTC.

This chain connects TRBV29-1 to TRBJ1-1, with D possibly being TRBD1 (6 bases). CDR3 length equals 12 residues. V shed 7 bases and J shed 1 base, with 10 bases lying between them. Germline CDR1 SQVTM, CDR2 ANQGSEA. The CDR3 DNA is TGCAGCGCCGAACAGGGGAACACTGAAGCTTTCTTT. Its protein is CSAEQGNTEAFF.

This clonotype has a count of ten or more. The chain employs TRBV2 and TRBJ2-7, with 10 bases that match TRBD1. This CDR3 has 14 amino acids. J was trimmed by 3 bases and V by 8 bases; bases with no gene match: 7. CDR1 and CDR2 from the germline V gene are SNHLY and FYNNEI. The CDR3 protein is CASRGTGEVYEQYF. In DNA form, the CDR3 reads TGTGCCAGCCGGGGGACAGGGGAAGTCTACGAGCAGTACTTC.

This clonotype has more than one count but fewer than ten. The chain carries TRBV4-1 and TRBJ1-1; 9 bases are shared with TRBD1. CDR1 and CDR2 (germline): MGHRA, YSYEKL. The trim removed 1 base at V and 4 bases at J, leaving 10 bases unmatched. This CDR3 has 17 amino acids. Here the CDR3 DNA reads TGCGCCAGCAGCCAAGGGATTCCCGGGACAGGGCTCACTGAAGCTTTCTTT. Residues: CASSQGIPGTGLTEAFF.

This clonotype was recorded at least ten times. This chain joins TRBV6-4 and TRBJ2-7, with TRBD2 identical over 12 bases. Germline loops: CDR1 MRHNA, CDR2 SNTAGT. The CDR3 is made up of 18 amino acids. The V and J ends lost 5 bases and 9 bases, in that order; junction bases with no gene match: 20. The CDR3 loop is CASSPRFPTSGSVELQYF. The CDR3 nucleotides read TGTGCCAGCAGTCCCCGCTTCCCGACTAGCGGGAGTGTGGAATTGCAGTACTTC.

This clonotype was found many times. The chain is built from TRBV19 and TRBJ1-5; D may be TRBD1 (5 bases). Germline values: CDR1 LNHDA, CDR2 SQIVND (reference sequence). CDR3 length: 17 amino acids. V lost 6 bases and J lost 3, with 21 bases in between. CDR3 amino acids: CASRSGSRAGFNQPQHF. DNA of the CDR3: TGTGCCAGTAGGAGTGGGAGCAGGGCCGGTTTCAATCAGCCCCAGCATTTT. The variable domain in full, with the rest retrieved from reference TRBV19 and TRBJ1-5, is DGGITQSPKYLFRKEGQNVTLSCEQNLNHDAMYWYRQDPGQGLRLIYYSQIVNDFQKGDIAEGYSVSREKKESFPLTVTSAQKNPTAFYLCASRSGSRAGFNQPQHFGDGTRLSIL.

This clonotype was found many times. This chain connects TRBV12-3 or TRBV12-4 to TRBJ1-5; D is undetermined. Trimming stripped 3 bases from V and 2 bases from J, with 2 bases between. The length of the CDR3 is 12 residues. As DNA, the CDR3 is TGTGCCAGCAGTTTTCGCAATCAGCCCCAGCATTTT. Its translation: CASSFRNQPQHF.

Comment on this clonotype: This clone may be a read error of a much larger clone one base away. The gene calls are TRBV18 and TRBJ2-1; no reliable D call. Trimming shortened V by 5 bases and J by 0 bases, and 11 bases separated the two germline ends. Germline loops: CDR1 KGHSH, CDR2 LQKENI. There are 15 residues in the CDR3. Here the CDR3 reads CASSSQRSSYNEQFF. The CDR3 nucleotides read TGTGCCAGCTCATCACAGCGCAGCTCCTACAATGAGCAGTTCTTC.

This clonotype was observed many times. The chain uses TRBV28 and TRBJ1-6; unclear D gene. Trimming removed 8 bases at V and 0 bases at J, with 8 bases between. This CDR3 region has 14 residues. Germline CDR1 MDHEN, CDR2 SYDVKM. The CDR3 region has the DNA TGTGCCAGCGTACTCGGCTCCTATAATTCACCCCTCCACTTT. This gives the protein CASVLGSYNSPLHF.

This clonotype showed up just a few times. The CDR3 DNA is TGTGCCAACGCGGGACAGGGGACCTACGAGCAGTACTTC. Translating it yields CANAGQGTYEQYF. V is TRBV2 and J is TRBJ2-7, with TRBD1 matching over 10 bases. V lost 10 bases, J lost 2 bases, and 5 bases stayed unmatched. The CDR3 loop spans 13 amino acids. CDR1 is SNHLY, CDR2 FYNNEI, per germline.

This clonotype has ten or more counts. V is TRBV5-1 and J is TRBJ2-7; 9 positions match TRBD1. Per germline, CDR1 SGHRS and CDR2 YFSETQ. V gave up 4 bases and J gave up 7 bases; unmatched junction bases: 9. The CDR3 runs to 14 residues. The CDR3 nucleotides are TGCGCCAGCAGCCTCGGGACAGGGCTCGTTGAGCAGTACTTC. This translates into CASSLGTGLVEQYF.

In this sample, this clonotype turned up many times. The J gene is TRBJ2-7, the V gene TRBV12-5; TRBD1 agrees at 7 bases. V dropped 4 bases and J dropped 4; count of bases not matched to a gene: 4. The V gene's germline CDR1 is LGHNT and CDR2 FRNRAP. The CDR3 loop spans 13 amino acids. The CDR3 coding sequence is TGTGCTAGTGGTTGGGGACAGAGTTACGAGCAGTACTTC. It yields the protein CASGWGQSYEQYF.

In this sample, this clonotype turned up many times. This chain connects TRBV29-1 to TRBJ2-7; D gene uncertain. The CDR3 covers 13 residues. The V gene lost 5 bases and the J gene lost 0 bases, with 11 bases spanning the gap. Looked up from germline, CDR1 is SQVTM and CDR2 is ANQGSEA. The CDR3 sequence is CSVTTRSSYEQYF. CDR3 DNA: TGCAGCGTTACGACACGGAGCTCCTACGAGCAGTACTTC.

In its sample, this clonotype was seen many times. J is TRBJ1-1 and V is TRBV6-1, with D hard to call. The V gene's germline CDR1 is MNHNS and CDR2 SASEGT. The CDR3 has 13 residues. The V and J ends lost 2 bases and 1 base respectively, with 5 bases between them. DNA for the CDR3: TGTGCCAGCAGTGAACTCAGGAACACTGAAGCTTTCTTT. This translates into CASSELRNTEAFF.

This clonotype was detected many times. DNA for the CDR3: TGTGCCAGCAGTTATGGACAGGGGGCCACTGAAGCTTTCTTT. This translates into CASSYGQGATEAFF. The chain uses TRBV6-5 and TRBJ1-1, with 11 nucleotides matching TRBD1. Germline-derived CDR1 and CDR2 are MNHEY and SVGAGI. After removal of 3 bases from V and 4 bases from J, the junction contained 1 base not matched to a gene. The CDR3 is 14 residues long.

This clonotype has at least ten counts. The V call is TRBV6-1, the J call TRBJ2-2; D unresolved. CDR3 length equals 14 residues. CDR1 MNHNS and CDR2 SASEGT come from the germline V gene. Trimming took off 6 bases at V and 0 bases at J, with 8 bases between the two ends. Here the CDR3 reads CASRDGPNTGELFF. For the CDR3, the DNA is TGTGCCAGCAGGGACGGCCCGAACACCGGGGAGCTGTTTTTT.

This clonotype was found once. The chain is built from TRBV12-3 or TRBV12-4 and TRBJ2-7, with a tentative D call TRBD2 (6 bases). The ends were cut back, 7 bases at V and 3 bases at J, with 16 bases in the middle. The CDR3 runs 14 residues. DNA of the CDR3: TGTGCCAGCACCTTAGGAGGGGCCAACTACGAGCAGTACTTC. Protein product: CASTLGGANYEQYF.

This clonotype was counted many times. The V and J genes are TRBV28 and TRBJ1-2, with TRBD1 matching over 12 bases. J lost 3 bases, V lost 6 bases, and 5 bases had no gene match. Germline V gene sequence: CDR1 MDHEN, CDR2 SYDVKM. CDR3 length equals 15 residues. The CDR3 loop is CASRPGTGGYYGYTF. The CDR3 region has the DNA TGTGCCAGCAGGCCCGGGACAGGGGGCTACTATGGCTACACCTTC.

Many counts were recorded for this clonotype. The chain links TRBV28 to TRBJ1-1; D may be TRBD1 (5 bases). Germline V gives CDR1 MDHEN, CDR2 SYDVKM. The V end lost 4 bases, the J end lost 4 bases, and 25 bases lay between the germline ends. This CDR3 has 18 amino acids. The CDR3 DNA reads as TGTGCCAGCAGTTCGCTTCAGGTCCCACAGGCCAAGTCCACTGAAGCTTTCTTT. Its translation: CASSSLQVPQAKSTEAFF.